The present entry profiles one T cell receptor (beta chain) with its context. Enrolment of Seattle patients took place during active infection, and they were followed longitudinally. The data derive from a study of blood T cell repertoires in COVID-19. Study-level background: Both acute and convalescent COVID-19 samples were obtained from the United States, Italy and Spain.

Here immunoSEQ multiplex PCR was the method, and the copy in TCRdb shows in-frame clones only, minus some. The sample has about 390,000 clones; approximately 89% are singletons. The CDR3 length is 14 residues. V dropped 3 bases and J dropped 2 bases, with 8 bases sitting between them. Germline loops: CDR1 LNHDA, CDR2 SQIVND (reference sequence). This TCR came from a woman aged 55-70 years with COVID-19, enrolled during active disease. The chain recombines TRBV19 with TRBJ1-3; D gene uncertain. The source material was peripheral blood. The CDR3 loop reads CASSIQPTGNTIYF. For the CDR3, the DNA is TGTGCCAGTAGTATTCAACCTACTGGAAACACCATATATTTT. The full variable domain, rest sourced from reference TRBV19 and TRBJ1-3, is DGGITQSPKYLFRKEGQNVTLSCEQNLNHDAMYWYRQDPGQGLRLIYYSQIVNDFQKGDIAEGYSVSREKKESFPLTVTSAQKNPTAFYLCASSIQPTGNTIYFGEGSWLTVV.